This TCR beta chain was captured by sequencing in a study of blood T cell repertoires in COVID-19. Study details: Both acute and convalescent COVID-19 samples were obtained from the United States, Italy and Spain. PBMCs, B-cell-depleted T cells, or T cells were the source of the cDNA or gDNA that made up the material.

The CDR3 length is 13 residues. Germline V CDR1 and CDR2: DFQATT, SNEGSKA (reference sequence). J gave up 1 base and V 3 bases, and 2 bases lay outside the gene matches. Authors' analysis steps: For nucleated cells, counts were estimated from reference gene primer amplification. Repertoires were generated with immunoSEQ multiplex PCR, while TCRdb's copy carries only in-frame clones and drops some. D and trimming come from the DNA, and the V and J calls and clone size come from that table. The profile shows about 40,000 clones, about 80% of them singletons. The V call is TRBV20-1, the J call TRBJ1-1; 7 nucleotides line up with TRBD1. The clonotype originates from a woman aged 60 to 75 with acute or convalescent COVID-19. The material sequenced was peripheral blood. The CDR3 DNA sequence: TGCAGTGCTAGTTGGGACAGGAACACTGAAGCTTTCTTT. The encoded protein is CSASWDRNTEAFF.